Described below is a single T cell receptor beta chain sequence and its context. Its antigen has not been determined. No base qualities exist here, and no much larger clone lies one base off it. The data originate from a study of blood T cell repertoires in COVID-19 (dated by TCRdb to about 2020). Turning to the overall study: Samples covering the acute and convalescent phases of COVID-19 were provided by collaborators in the United States, Italy and Spain. The prospective study material was composed of cDNA or gDNA derived from T cells, B-cell-depleted T cells, or PBMCs. The dataset comprised deeply sampled blood TCRbeta repertoires from subjects exposed to, actively infected with, or recovered from COVID-19. The repertoires were made available in a free public database intended to serve as a resource for research on the immune response to SARS-CoV-2. Samples were obtained from the ongoing ImmuneRACE study (first 160 participants) and from over a thousand subjects provided by 6 global collaborators. HLA class I and class II types, where available, came from metadata supplied by the sample provider rather than from assay-based typing. Sample metadata almost always included a de-identified subject ID, COVID-19 status, age in years and sex.

In the prospective study, participants were roughly 18 to 90 years old, resided in approximately 25 geographic areas of the United States, and were enrolled through a virtual design. In the prospective study, cohorts were assigned on the basis of participant-reported clinical history obtained from a screening survey and a study questionnaire. Recovered participants in ImmuneRACE Cohort 3 were defined by two consecutive negative NP/OP PCR tests, clearance by a healthcare professional, or resolution of symptoms. Each participant in the prospective study had whole blood, serum and a nasopharyngeal or oropharyngeal swab collected by mobile phlebotomists. Participants in the prospective study had the option to provide additional blood draws and questionnaires over a 2-month period. Prospective study blood samples were shipped either frozen or at room temperature before DNA extraction. Study-level results and caveats: Clinical and demographic metadata were provided uncurated, with the amount varying by source and participant.

Trimming accounts for 4 bases at V and 6 bases at J, while the number of junction bases matched to no gene is 9. Counted from cysteine to phenylalanine, this CDR3 has 15 amino acids. Here the CDR3 DNA is all that survives: 45 bases in frame from base 1. For CDR1 and CDR2, the germline V gene lists SGHRS and YFSETQ. TCRbeta CDR3 regions were amplified from genomic DNA using the immunoSEQ Assay, a bias-controlled multiplex PCR. In the source study's methods: The number of nucleated cells in each sample was estimated from the amplification of reference gene primers within the assay. To quantify the absolute abundance of each unique TCRbeta CDR3 rearrangement, sequence reads were collapsed and filtered. For each sample, productive Simpson clonality was calculated as the square root of Simpson's diversity index across productive rearrangements. The immuneACCESS repertoire file appears here via TCRdb, limited to in-frame rearrangements. These files lack a portion of the clones; in checked studies, under half of the deficit traces to unresolved V genes, and the cause of the others is not known. The DNA gave D and trimming, while V, J and clone size come from that table. The sample table records about 280,000 clones; less than 85% of these occur just once. The ten largest clones represent around 2.3% of the sample.

This TCR was recovered from a woman aged 45 to 65 who had recovered from COVID-19. The rearranged segments are TRBV5-1 and TRBJ1-4; the junction holds 7 bases that match TRBD1. Input material: PBMCs or T cells enriched from blood (not recorded which). The CDR3 region has the sequence CASSLQGKGDEKLFF. Here is the DNA: TGCGCCAGCAGCCTACAGGGGAAAGGGGATGAAAAACTGTTTTTT.